This T cell receptor (beta chain) was found in a study of shared clonotypes between healthy human individuals. The CDR3 runs 15 residues. Trimming removed 3 bases from V and 8 bases from J, with 20 bases in between. Germline values: CDR1 SGHNT, CDR2 YYREEE (reference sequence). Genomic DNA (from each subset) was split evenly across several immunoSEQ plates. Libraries were prepared by immunoSEQ multiplex PCR; TCRdb keeps only in-frame clonotypes and omits some of them. The sample yields fewer than 700,000 clones, roughly 72% seen once. Material: PBMCs. The receptor comes from a woman aged 35 to 49 in good health. Some clones in this sample may be carry-over from other donors' samples. The chain carries TRBV5-4 and TRBJ1-2; D remains ambiguous. For the CDR3, the DNA is TGTGCCAGCAGCTCAATTTGGCAGAGGCAGGAAGGCTACACCTTC. It encodes CASSSIWQRQEGYTF. Together with reference TRBV5-4 and TRBJ1-2, the CDR3 gives the full variable domain: ETGVTQSPTHLIKTRGQQVTLRCSSQSGHNTVSWYQQALGQGPQFIFQYYREEENGRGNFPPRFSGLQFPNYSSELNVNALELDDSALYLCASSSIWQRQEGYTFGSGTRLTVV.